The rows below give T cell receptor beta chains drawn from one sample of a study of tumor-infiltrating lymphocytes in localized non-small cell lung cancer. Assay used: immunoSEQ multiplex PCR; TCRdb lists only in-frame clones, some missing. This table holds about 16,000 clones, about three quarters found once. The sequenced material came from lung tumor tissue. Every receptor here comes from a human donor with non-small cell lung cancer. Each CDR3 is given with its conserved first and last residue. The D gene is left open where the match is weak. The listing skips clone size in some rows; elsewhere it reads once, few, many or a size class.

>TRBJ2-1|16|TRBV15|-|TRBD1
TGTGCCACCAGCAGATTGGGGACAGGGGGCTTCAATGAGCAGTTCTTC
CATSRLGTGGFNEQFF
>TRBJ1-6|15|TRBV18|-|-
TGTGCCAGCTCACCCGGCGGAGGGGAAGGGTCACCCCTCCACTTT
CASSPGGGEGSPLHF
>TRBJ1-2|16|TRBV2|-|-
TGTGCCAGCAGTGATCATGGTCAGGGAGCTAACTATGGCTACACCTTC
CASSDHGQGANYGYTF
>TRBJ1-1|17|TRBV19|-|-
TGTGCCAGTAGTATAAGTAAGGTGGCATTAAGAAACACTGAAGCTTTCTTT
CASSISKVALRNTEAFF
>TRBJ2-7|13|TRBV5-6|-|-
TGTGCCAGCAGCTCAAGAGACAGTTACGAGCAGTACTTC
CASSSRDSYEQYF
>TRBJ1-1|13|TRBV30|once|-
TGTGCCTGGAGTGGCCCGATGAACACTGAAGCTTTCTTT
CAWSGPMNTEAFF
>TRBJ2-3|13|TRBV27|-|TRBD2
TGTGCCAGCAGACTAGCGGGCACAGATACGCAGTATTTT
CASRLAGTDTQYF
>TRBJ1-6|13|TRBV27|-|TRBD1
TGTGCCAGCAGGATTGACAGGGTTTCACCCCTCCACTTT
CASRIDRVSPLHF
>TRBJ1-1|14|TRBV15|few|-
TGTGCCACCAGCAGAGATCCGGAAAGCACTGAAGCTTTCTTT
CATSRDPESTEAFF
>TRBJ2-7|14|TRBV18|few|TRBD2
TGTGCCAGCTCCCCCAGCGGGGGTCCCTACGAGCAGTACTTC
CASSPSGGPYEQYF
>TRBJ1-5|16|TRBV5-1|-|-
TGCGCCAGCAGCCTAACAGGGAGGGGAGGCAATCAGCCCCAGCATTTT
CASSLTGRGGNQPQHF
>TRBJ2-6|18|TRBV18|-|-
TGTGCCAGCTCACTATCCGGGACGCACGCCTCTGGGGCCAACGTCCTGACTTTC
CASSLSGTHASGANVLTF
>TRBJ2-2|15|TRBV28|once|-
TGTGCCAGCAGTTTTTGGGGGGCAGGAACCGGGGAGCTGTTTTTT
CASSFWGAGTGELFF
>TRBJ1-5|13|TRBV2|-|-
TGTGCCAGCAGTGAGATGCAGAATCAGCCCCAGCATTTT
CASSEMQNQPQHF
>TRBJ2-2|16|TRBV11-1|-|-
TGTGCCAGCAGTCCCTCTGGGCACTCGAACACCGGGGAGCTGTTTTTT
CASSPSGHSNTGELFF
>TRBJ1-4|15|TRBV5-1|few|-
TGCGCCAGCAGCTTGGACGATAGGGGCGGTGAAAAACTGTTTTTT
CASSLDDRGGEKLFF
>TRBJ1-1|14|TRBV6-5|few|TRBD1
TGTGCCAGCACCGGTAGGACAGGGCACACTGAAGCTTTCTTT
CASTGRTGHTEAFF
>TRBJ1-6|15|TRBV19|few|-
TGTGCCAGTACACCGGGCGAGGGCCTTTTTTCACCCCTCCACTTT
CASTPGEGLFSPLHF
>TRBJ1-2|15|TRBV10-3|once|-
TGTGCCACCGCCGAGGGATCATGGGTAGAATATGGCTACACCTTC
CATAEGSWVEYGYTF
>TRBJ1-1|15|TRBV5-6|once|TRBD1
TGTGCCAGCAGCGGAAACAGGGGGGTGAACACTGAAGCTTTCTTT
CASSGNRGVNTEAFF
>TRBJ2-3|14|TRBV2|-|-
TGTGCCAGCAGCACCCGTTTTAGCACAGATACGCAGTATTTT
CASSTRFSTDTQYF
>TRBJ1-1|14|TRBV6-6|-|-
TGTGCCATCACCCCGACGGGGGAGGTCACTGAAGCTTTCTTT
CAITPTGEVTEAFF
>TRBJ1-2|13|TRBV5-4|few|-
TGTGCCAGCAGCCTCCAAAATCGCGCCGGCTACACCTTC
CASSLQNRAGYTF
>TRBJ2-6|14|TRBV6-1|-|-
TGTGCCAGCAGTGAGATGGGGGGGGCCAACGTCCTGACTTTC
CASSEMGGANVLTF
>TRBJ2-3|13|TRBV30|-|-
TGTGCCTGGAGTGGGGGTACGGCAGATACGCAGTATTTT
CAWSGGTADTQYF
>TRBJ1-5|15|TRBV9|few|-
TGTGCCAGCAGCCAAGGGGGGGGGTACAATCAGCCCCAGCATTTT
CASSQGGGYNQPQHF
>TRBJ2-7|15|TRBV11-2|-|-
TGTGCCAGCAGCGGAATAACGGGACCCGGCGGCGAGCAGTACTTC
CASSGITGPGGEQYF
>TRBJ1-1|13|TRBV6-5|-|TRBD1
TGTGCCAGCAGGAGACAGGGATACACTGAAGCTTTCTTT
CASRRQGYTEAFF
>TRBJ1-4|16|TRBV5-5|-|-
TGTGCCAGCAGTCCCGCGACAGGCTGGGTTTGGGAAAAACTGTTTTTT
CASSPATGWVWEKLFF
>TRBJ1-2|15|TRBV18|-|-
TGTGCCAGCTCACAGGGGTCCGACCCTATCTATGGCTACACCTTC
CASSQGSDPIYGYTF
>TRBJ2-1|16|TRBV27|-|TRBD2
TGTGCCAGCAGTTTACTAGCGGGGTCAGCCTACAATGAGCAGTTCTTC
CASSLLAGSAYNEQFF
>TRBJ1-1|15|TRBV19|-|TRBD1
TGTGCCAGTAGACTAGGACAGGCAGGCGGAACTGAAGCTTTCTTT
CASRLGQAGGTEAFF
>TRBJ2-6|17|TRBV28|-|-
TGTGCCAGCAGTGTAATGGAGACACAAAGTCGGGCCAACGTCCTGACTTTC
CASSVMETQSRANVLTF
>TRBJ2-3|18|TRBV27|once|TRBD2
TGTGCCAGCAGTTTTGTAGCTCCTATGGGGGGGAGCACAGATACGCAGTATTTT
CASSFVAPMGGSTDTQYF
>TRBJ1-2|15|TRBV6-5|-|-
TGTGCCAGCAGTTACTTGCCGGTGGGGAACTATGGCTACACCTTC
CASSYLPVGNYGYTF
>TRBJ1-4|15|TRBV19|-|-
TGTGCCAGTAGTATTAGGAGAGCCGAAACGAGAAAACTGTTTTTT
CASSIRRAETRKLFF
>TRBJ1-4|13|TRBV7-2|few|-
TGTGCCAGCAGCCTCGCAACTAATGAAAAACTGTTTTTT
CASSLATNEKLFF
>TRBJ2-3|14|TRBV7-2|-|-
TGTGCCAGCAGCTCCGGACTCGACACAGATACGCAGTATTTT
CASSSGLDTDTQYF
>TRBJ1-2|14|TRBV2|-|TRBD1
TGTGCCAGCAGTGAAGATGACAGGGTGCATGGCTACACCTTC
CASSEDDRVHGYTF
>TRBJ2-6|15|TRBV2|few|-
TGTGCCAGCAGTGATTCGGGCTCTGGGGCCAACGTCCTGACTTTC
CASSDSGSGANVLTF
>TRBJ1-1|14|TRBV11-1|-|TRBD1
TGTGCCAGCAGCTTACGGGACAGGAACACTGAAGCTTTCTTT
CASSLRDRNTEAFF
>TRBJ2-3|15|TRBV27|-|-
TGTGCCAGCAGTCGTGGACTCCTCGGCCCAGATACGCAGTATTTT
CASSRGLLGPDTQYF
>TRBJ2-3|14|TRBV6-1|-|-
TGTGCCAGCAGTCTCCGGTGGGGGGAGGATACGCAGTATTTT
CASSLRWGEDTQYF
>TRBJ1-2|12|TRBV7-8|few|-
TGTGCCAGCAGCCCGGGACACTATGGCTACACCTTC
CASSPGHYGYTF
>TRBJ1-2|14|TRBV30|-|TRBD1
TGTGCCTGGAGTTCGGACAGGGGGCCCTATGGCTACACCTTC
CAWSSDRGPYGYTF
>TRBJ2-1|16|TRBV5-1|-|-
TGCGCCAGCAGCTTGGTAAGCTCCCGGTATGTGAATGAGCAGTTCTTC
CASSLVSSRYVNEQFF
>TRBJ2-1|17|TRBV5-1|once|-
TGCGCCAGCAGTGACCTTAGTGGGAGGTGGGGGACAGATGAGCAGTTCTTC
CASSDLSGRWGTDEQFF
>TRBJ1-5|15|TRBV2|-|TRBD1
TGTGCCAGCAGCCCGACAGGGGGCGTCACTCAGCCCCAGCATTTT
CASSPTGGVTQPQHF
>TRBJ2-3|15|TRBV29-1|-|TRBD1
TGCAGCGTTGGTGGGACAGGGGGTCCCACAGATACGCAGTATTTT
CSVGGTGGPTDTQYF
>TRBJ1-5|16|TRBV6-1|-|TRBD1
TGTGCCAGCAGTGTCGGGACAGGGGTTGGGAATCAGCCCCAGCATTTT
CASSVGTGVGNQPQHF
>TRBJ2-2|14|TRBV28|few|-
TGTGCCAGCAGTTTCACAGAGTCATCCGGGGAGCTGTTTTTT
CASSFTESSGELFF
>TRBJ2-3|16|TRBV6-5|-|TRBD2
TGTGCCAGCAGTTACGTCCTAGCGGGAGGGTTGGATACGCAGTATTTT
CASSYVLAGGLDTQYF
>TRBJ1-6|15|TRBV4-2|few|TRBD1
TGTGCCAGCAGCCAAGAAGACAGGGTTAGTTCACCCCTCCACTTT
CASSQEDRVSSPLHF
>TRBJ1-5|15|TRBV19|-|-
TGTGCCAGTAGTATTGGGGGCTTGGGCAATCAGCCCCAGCATTTT
CASSIGGLGNQPQHF
>TRBJ1-3|19|TRBV19|-|TRBD1
TGTGCCAGTATCCTAATAGTACAGGGGAGGCAATACTCTGGAAACACCATATATTTT
CASILIVQGRQYSGNTIYF
>TRBJ1-1|13|TRBV2|once|-
TGTGCCAGCAAACTAGTGGGGACCAGTGAAGCTTTCTTT
CASKLVGTSEAFF
>TRBJ2-7|12|TRBV7-2|-|-
TGTGCCAGCAGCGCCCAGGTCTACGAGCAGTACTTC
CASSAQVYEQYF
>TRBJ2-7|17|TRBV7-4|-|TRBD1
TGTGCCAGCAGCTCCTCCTCCGACAGGGGGCGTTTGTACGAGCAGTACTTC
CASSSSSDRGRLYEQYF
>TRBJ2-7|14|TRBV23-1|-|-
TGCGCCAGCGGCCCCGGACGGTCTCTCTACGAGCAGTACTTC
CASGPGRSLYEQYF
>TRBJ2-2|14|TRBV6-6|-|-
TGTGCCAGCAGTCCTAGATCGGTCACCGGGGAGCTGTTTTTT
CASSPRSVTGELFF